The following is a T cell receptor beta chain sequence with its context. This record comes from a study of control samples from healthy donors and cancer patients. Data came from immunoSEQ multiplex PCR; TCRdb stores just in-frame clones and leaves some out. The data show about 110,000 clones, around 89% seen once. This CDR3 comprises 15 residues. The V gene end was trimmed by 8 bases and the J gene end by 1 base; junction bases not matched to a gene: 6. Germline values: CDR1 SGHTA, CDR2 FQGTGA. Input material: blood. This sequence joins TRBV7-3 and TRBJ2-5; 11 nucleotides agree with TRBD2. This receptor was identified in a woman in her 50s in good health. The CDR3 region has the DNA TGTGCCAGCGCTAAGGGACTAGCGGTCCAAGAGACCCAGTACTTC. It translates to CASAKGLAVQETQYF.